This T cell receptor (beta chain) originates from a study of cytomegalovirus exposure and HLA in healthy donors. In the study overall: Unique TCRs from HLA-typed donors, about 78 million of them, were held in an early data release.

The CDR3 runs to 13 residues. Trimming removed 4 bases at V and 5 bases at J, with 9 bases between. CDR1 MNHEY and CDR2 SMNVEV come from the germline V gene (reference sequence). A multiplex PCR was run with 60 Vbeta primers and 13 Jbeta primers. Original analysis: A later analysis counted some 87 million unique TCR beta chains, around 10 million shared. Here immunoSEQ multiplex PCR was the method, and the copy in TCRdb shows in-frame clones only, minus some. The V and J calls and clone size are taken from that table; D and trimming were inferred from the DNA. The sample contains 170,000 or so clones, 80% to 85% of which appear only once. Study observations and caveats: A later analysis showed HLA-associated TCR beta chains outstripping equally common others in clonal expansion. The authors listed over 150 TCR beta chains as cytomegalovirus-associated.

Of note for this clone: Its target is not known.

The sample consisted of PBMCs. The V call is TRBV27, the J call TRBJ1-5; D is unclear. The clonotype comes from a boy aged 2 to 10 in good health and CMV-seronegative. The CDR3 loop reads CASSWREDQPQHF. For the CDR3, the DNA is TGTGCCAGCAGTTGGAGGGAAGATCAGCCCCAGCATTTT.